Below, 27 T cell receptor beta chains from the same sample are listed, as sequenced in a study of regulatory T cells in long-lasting Graves disease. Time point of the sample: persistent/refractory GD, antithyroid drugs over 5 years with positive TRAb. The TCR library used RNA extracted from PBMCs. Investigators prepared the TCR beta libraries by applying iRepertoire HTBI primers and Arm-PCR of CDR3 regions. One entry per CDR3 protein results from TCRdb running MiXCR on the multiplex PCR reads. The sample yields roughly 500,000 distinct CDR3 sequences, around 20% seen once. Sequenced material: peripheral blood mononuclear cells (PBMCs), taken when the disease was refractory, from a patient treated with antithyroid drugs. Receptor source: a female donor with Graves disease.

This clonotype was detected ten times or more. The V call is TRBV9, the J call TRBJ2-7; D perhaps matches TRBD1 (5 bases). The V end was cut by 1 base, the J end by 2 bases, with 10 bases between. The V gene's germline CDR1 is SGDLS and CDR2 YYNGEE. CDR3 size: 14 residues. This CDR3 is CASSVSGPPYEQYF. In DNA, the CDR3 is TGTGCCAGCAGCGTATCAGGGCCACCCTACGAGCAGTACTTC.

This clonotype was seen a single time. This chain uses TRBV9 with TRBJ1-3; D gene unclear. From germline, CDR1 is SGDLS and CDR2 YYNGEE. The V end was cut by 5 bases, the J end by 4 bases, with 16 bases between. This CDR3 has 15 amino acids. CDR3 sequence: CASSPGSGGGNTIYF. CDR3 nucleotide sequence: TGTGCCAGCAGTCCTGGATCGGGCGGGGGAAACACCATATATTTT. Combining the CDR3 with reference TRBV9 and TRBJ1-3 gives the whole variable domain DSGVTQTPKHLITATGQRVTLRCSPRSGDLSVYWYQQSLDQGLQFLIQYYNGEERAKGNILERFSAQQFPDLHSELNLSSLELGDSALYFCASSPGSGGGNTIYFGEGSWLTVV.

This clonotype turned up a few times. The V and J genes are TRBV28 and TRBJ2-7; TRBD2 matches 8 bases. The germline CDR1 and CDR2 sequences are MDHEN and SYDVKM. The CDR3 covers 12 residues. V lost 7 bases and J lost 5; bases outside the gene matches: 4. CDR3 nucleotide sequence: TGTGCCAGCATGAGCGGGAGAAACGAGCAGTACTTC. It translates to CASMSGRNEQYF.

This clonotype was observed many times. The chain uses TRBV5-4 and TRBJ2-5; the match to TRBD2 covers 7 bases. CDR3 size: 14 residues. With V trimmed by 4 bases and J by 5 bases, 8 bases remained unmatched. The V gene's germline CDR1 is SGHNT and CDR2 YYREEE (reference sequence). CDR3 sequence: CASSPGGSVETQYF. CDR3 in DNA: TGTGCCAGCAGCCCCGGCGGGAGTGTGGAGACCCAGTACTTC. The full variable domain, its missing parts supplied by reference TRBV5-4 and TRBJ2-5, is ETGVTQSPTHLIKTRGQQVTLRCSSQSGHNTVSWYQQALGQGPQFIFQYYREEENGRGNFPPRFSGLQFPNYSSELNVNALELDDSALYLCASSPGGSVETQYFGPGTRLLVL.

This clonotype has at least ten counts. The chain carries TRBV12-3 or TRBV12-4 and TRBJ1-4, with D unresolved. The V end was cut by 4 bases, the J end by 3 bases, with 9 bases between. There are 14 residues in the CDR3. CDR3 loop: CASSYDESNEKLFF. The CDR3 nucleotides read TGTGCCAGCAGTTACGATGAATCTAATGAAAAACTGTTTTTT.

This clonotype was observed a handful of times. The chain carries TRBV12-3 or TRBV12-4 and TRBJ1-5; D gene ambiguous. This CDR3 has 15 amino acids. Deletions cut 3 bases from V and 11 bases from J, with 20 bases between. CDR3 protein: CASSFWGLTESAQHF. In DNA form, the CDR3 reads TGTGCCAGCAGTTTTTGGGGTCTTACCGAATCAGCCCAGCATTTT.

J is TRBJ2-4 and V is TRBV20-1; TRBD2 matches 7 bases. V shed 3 bases, J shed 0 bases, and the junction held 8 bases outside the gene matches. The CDR3 has 16 amino acids. Germline-derived CDR1 and CDR2 are DFQATT and SNEGSKA (reference sequence). The CDR3 spells CSARSSGPVAKNIQYF. CDR3 nucleotides: TGCAGTGCTAGGTCTAGCGGCCCCGTAGCCAAAAACATTCAGTACTTC.

This clonotype was recorded at least ten times. J is TRBJ1-1 and V is TRBV12-3 or TRBV12-4; tentatively, D is TRBD1 (5 bases). Trimming cost V 7 bases and J 3 bases, with 15 bases left between them. The CDR3 contains 14 residues. In DNA, the CDR3 is TGTGCCAGCAACCTCGACAGTTCATACACTGAAGCTTTCTTT. Amino acids: CASNLDSSYTEAFF.

The rearrangement joins TRBV29-1 to TRBJ2-2; D is possibly TRBD1 (5 bases). Germline lookup yields CDR1 SQVTM and CDR2 ANQGSEA. Between the trimmed V and J ends, which lost 6 bases and 2 bases, there was a span of 13 bases. The CDR3 consists of 14 residues. The CDR3 loop is CSVRKQENTGELFF. CDR3 nucleotide sequence: TGCAGCGTAAGGAAACAGGAAAACACCGGGGAGCTGTTTTTT.

This clonotype has at least ten counts. The rearrangement joins TRBV27 to TRBJ1-1; D is undetermined. V shed 1 base and J shed 4 bases, with 10 bases lying between them. The CDR3 totals 14 residues. CDR1 and CDR2 (germline): MNHEY, SMNVEV (reference sequence). This CDR3 is CASSLFATSTEAFF. CDR3 DNA: TGTGCCAGCAGTTTATTTGCCACTAGCACTGAAGCTTTCTTT.

In its sample, this clonotype was seen a few times. The chain carries TRBV7-9 and TRBJ1-1; D is undetermined. Per germline, CDR1 SEHNR and CDR2 FQNEAQ (reference sequence). Deletions cut 6 bases from V and 3 bases from J, with 14 bases between. The CDR3 contains 14 residues. The CDR3 DNA is TGTGCCAGCAGAACTAGGGCTGACGACACTGAAGCTTTCTTT. This sequence encodes CASRTRADDTEAFF. Full variable domain (remainder filled in from reference TRBV7-9 and TRBJ1-1): DTGVSQNPRHKITKRGQNVTFRCDPISEHNRLYWYRQTLGQGPEFLTYFQNEAQLEKSRLLSDRFSAERPKGSFSTLEIQRTEQGDSAMYLCASRTRADDTEAFFGQGTRLTVV.

CDR3 sequence reads: CASSQKRYEQYF. In DNA form, the CDR3 reads TGTGCCAGCAGCCAAAAACGGTACGAGCAGTACTTC. The V call is TRBV6-1, the J call TRBJ2-7; no definite D call. Germline V gives CDR1 MNHNS, CDR2 SASEGT. The CDR3 extends over 12 amino acids. V was cut by 6 bases and J by 4 bases, with 10 bases left in between.

In regard to this clonotype: A much larger clonotype is one base distant, so this may be a read error. V gene TRBV6-2 or TRBV6-3 combines with J gene TRBJ2-7; 9 bases agree with TRBD1. The CDR3 sequence is 13 residues long. The germline V gene encodes CDR1 MNHEY and CDR2 SVGEGT. The CDR3 DNA sequence: TGTGCCAGCGGTTATTACAGGGGGCCCGAGCAGTACTTC. It encodes CASGYYRGPEQYF.

This clonotype was seen a few times. The chain employs TRBV20-1 and TRBJ1-1, with 8 bases lining up with TRBD1. With V trimmed by 0 bases and J by 4 bases, 7 bases remained unmatched. In germline, CDR1 is DFQATT, CDR2 SNEGSKA (reference sequence). The CDR3 sequence is 15 residues long. CDR3 region: CSARDPVTGGTEAFF. The CDR3 DNA sequence: TGCAGTGCTAGAGATCCCGTCACAGGGGGCACTGAAGCTTTCTTT.

There are a few counts of this clonotype. The chain links TRBV27 to TRBJ2-7; 8 positions match TRBD1. Germline values: CDR1 MNHEY, CDR2 SMNVEV (reference sequence). The length of the CDR3 is 15 residues. V lost 0 bases to trimming and J lost 2 bases; unmatched junction nucleotides: 3. CDR3 protein: CASSLSGDRTYEQYF. In DNA form, the CDR3 reads TGTGCCAGCAGTTTATCCGGGGACAGGACCTACGAGCAGTACTTC.

This clonotype was seen ten or more times. This chain connects TRBV5-1 to TRBJ2-7, with D tentatively TRBD1 or TRBD2 (5 bases each). Germline-derived CDR1 and CDR2 are SGHRS and YFSETQ. This CDR3 has 16 residues. V lost 4 bases to trimming and J lost 3 bases, with 20 bases between them. For the CDR3, the DNA is TGCGCCAGCAGCAGAGGGGATAAAACTAGGGGCTACGAGCAGTACTTC. This codes for CASSRGDKTRGYEQYF.

In this sample, this clonotype turned up many times. The V and J genes are TRBV27 and TRBJ2-4, with unresolved D. The CDR3 is 16 residues long. The V and J ends lost 5 bases and 0 bases respectively, with 14 bases between them. Germline-derived CDR1 and CDR2 are MNHEY and SMNVEV (reference sequence). The CDR3 sequence: CASSLRFYIAKNIQYF. DNA for the CDR3: TGTGCCAGCAGTCTTAGGTTTTATATAGCCAAAAACATTCAGTACTTC.

Many counts were recorded for this clonotype. This chain connects TRBV7-2 to TRBJ1-6, with D unresolved. This CDR3 contains 14 residues. The germline CDR1 and CDR2 sequences are SGHTA and FQGNSA. V lost 8 bases, J lost 8 bases, and 16 bases lay in between. The CDR3 is CASGNGPRDSPLHF. DNA for the CDR3: TGTGCCAGCGGTAACGGGCCGAGGGATTCACCCCTCCACTTT.

This chain uses TRBV7-2 with TRBJ2-3; D not certain. Germline assignment: CDR1 SGHTA and CDR2 FQGNSA. Trimming removed 1 base from V and 6 bases from J, with 17 bases in between. The CDR3 has 16 residues. The CDR3 DNA follows: TGTGCCAGCAGCTTAGTGTCCGGACGTTTGAGTGATACGCAGTATTTT. The encoded protein is CASSLVSGRLSDTQYF.

This clonotype was seen at least ten times. The DNA of the CDR3 is TGTGCCAGCACGGACAGGGCGAAGGAGACCCAGTACTTC. Protein: CASTDRAKETQYF. This chain joins TRBV6-1 and TRBJ2-5; 8 bases line up with TRBD1. V dropped 7 bases and J dropped 5; count of bases not matched to a gene: 6. There are 13 residues in the CDR3. Per the germline V gene, CDR1 is MNHNS and CDR2 is SASEGT.

This clonotype was picked up many times. The chain combines TRBV27 with TRBJ2-7; D unresolved. V dropped 6 bases and J dropped 3 bases, with 12 bases sitting between them. Germline CDR1 MNHEY, CDR2 SMNVEV (reference sequence). This CDR3 spans 13 amino acids. The CDR3 is CASRGVGDYEQYF. CDR3 DNA: TGTGCCAGCAGGGGCGTTGGGGACTACGAGCAGTACTTC.

A word on this clonotype: Given a much more abundant clone one base away, this may be a read error. The chain uses TRBV28 and TRBJ2-7; tentatively, D is TRBD2 (6 bases). The CDR3 runs 13 residues. The germline CDR1 and CDR2 sequences are MDHEN and SYDVKM. Trimming shortened V by 4 bases and J by 7 bases, and 14 bases separated the two germline ends. CDR3 coding DNA: TGTGCCAGCAGTTCTTTCGGAGGGAAAGAGCAGTACTTC. This codes for CASSSFGGKEQYF.

This sequence joins TRBV7-9 and TRBJ2-5; D is unclear. Judging by the DNA end, TRBJ2-1 fits better; the J call may be wrong. There are 15 residues in the CDR3. Germline CDR1 is SEHNR and CDR2 is FQNEAQ (reference sequence). CDR3 coding DNA: TGTGCCAGCAGCTTGGCAGGACCTTTGGGCAATGAGCAGTTCTTC. Its translation: CASSLAGPLGNEQFF.

Only one count was recorded for this clonotype. Likely a read error: the CDR3 ends without its conserved phenylalanine or tryptophan. The genes are TRBV7-8 and TRBJ2-5; D is unclear. The CDR3 is 14 residues long. Germline V gene sequence: CDR1 SGHVS, CDR2 FQNEAQ. CDR3 DNA: TGTGTCAGCAGCCCGGATGTAGGGTTCGAGACCCAGTACCTC. This sequence encodes CVSSPDVGFETQYL.

This clonotype showed up many times. J is TRBJ1-1 and V is TRBV3-1; D uncertain. Trimming took 0 bases from V and 7 from J, leaving 6 bases between them. The germline gives CDR1 LGHDT, CDR2 YNNKEL (reference sequence). The CDR3 is made up of 12 amino acids. DNA for the CDR3: TGTGCCAGCAGCCAAGACTGGGGTGAAGCTTTCTTT. Encoded protein: CASSQDWGEAFF.

This clonotype was seen once. The chain carries TRBV6-2 or TRBV6-3 and TRBJ1-6; unclear D gene. V shed 5 bases and J shed 10 bases, with 9 bases lying between them. Germline assignment: CDR1 MNHEY and CDR2 SVGEGT. The CDR3 extends over 12 amino acids. DNA of the CDR3: TGTGCCAGCAGTGAAGCTCGATCACCCCTCCACTTT. Residues: CASSEARSPLHF.

This clonotype was counted a few times. The chain combines TRBV6-2 or TRBV6-3 with TRBJ1-2; D gene unclear. Trimming left V 0 bases short and J 6 bases short, with 20 bases between. CDR1 is MNHEY, CDR2 SVGEGT, per germline. The CDR3 has 17 residues. CDR3 sequence reads: CASSYSIAGWSRDGYTF. In nucleotides, the CDR3 is TGTGCCAGCAGTTACTCGATTGCGGGTTGGAGCCGCGATGGCTACACCTTC.